The present T cell receptor beta chain was sequenced within a study of T-cell memory formation after mild COVID-19 (dated by TCRdb to the early 2020s). Study-wide context: TCR sequence clusters from the two donors were found to be largely donor specific. The cohort was made up of two young adult volunteers, one female and one male, who were previously healthy. In a couple of donors, T-cell clones that expanded and contracted after mild COVID-19 were tracked by sequencing TCRalpha and TCRbeta repertoires over time. The study at large found these results: Whether the second-wave clones peaking on day 37 were SARS-CoV-2 specific was not confirmed. Only a couple of mild cases were covered by the study, and larger cohorts that include severe cases with pre-infection samples were considered necessary. Clones contracting from day 15 to 85 had balanced CD4/CD8 phenotypes, while a second wave expanding from day 15 to 37 was biased towards CD4+. The detection of some responding clones in pre-infection memory suggests that pre-existing cross-reactive memory T cells joined the SARS-CoV-2 response. Contracting CD4+ clones turned up mainly in the CM and EM memory subsets, whereas EMRA was where CD8+ clones were enriched.

These reads were obtained on an Illumina NovaSeq 6000. Using 5'RACE with constant-segment primers, TCRalpha and TCRbeta cDNA libraries were constructed, with sample barcodes and unique molecular identifiers added in the process. Trizol reagent was used to extract RNA from every sample. Libraries were amplified in two PCR steps, with a second sample barcode and Illumina TruSeq adapters added in the second step. The libraries were sequenced on an Illumina NovaSeq using 2 x 150 bp paired-end reads. As for how the authors treated the data: With migec v1.2.7, reads were demultiplexed and then collapsed into UMI-guided consensus sequences. Using mixcr v2.1.11, UMI consensuses were aligned to TRA and TRB V and J templates and then assembled into clonotypes. A clonotype was counted as expanded or contracted only if both edgeR and NoisET called the change significant, with noise models trained on biological replicates. For edgeR calls, the cutoffs were a false discovery rate-adjusted p below 0.01 and a log2 fold-change threshold of 1. PCA with hierarchical clustering of max-normalized trajectories of the 1000 most abundant clonotypes was used as exploratory dynamics analysis. Separately sequenced CD4+ and CD8+ repertoires were used to assign a CD4 or CD8 phenotype to each responding clone. TCRdb reprocessing: public reads trimmed at Q25 with fastp, clones called with MiXCR, in-frame beta chains kept. For every CDR3 protein sequence, its rows merge into one entry that carries the most common genes and DNA. Clone size and V and J calls follow TCRdb, not the original study. This sample comprises under 250,000 distinct CDR3 sequences, roughly a tenth of them detected only once. Of the sample, around 2.9% is held by the ten largest clones.

Ficoll-Paque density gradient centrifugation was used to isolate PBMCs. In this sample, this clonotype turned up a few times. Its antigen is currently not known. The sample holds no much larger clone one base away, and base qualities are not on file. CDR1 and CDR2 are drawn from the germline V gene (reference sequence): LGHDT, YNNKEL. V and J lose 0 bases and 1 base, and a span of 13 bases separates them. From cysteine to phenylalanine, the CDR3 is 17 amino acids long. The DNA shown is the 51-base CDR3, in frame from base 1. The rearrangement combines TRBV3-1 with TRBJ1-3, with the identity of the D gene unclear. The TCR comes from a young man who had mild COVID-19 (a few samples of this study predate the infection). The sample titles of this study are shuffled in the database, so cell type and time point are left out; the donor was told from shared clones. The sample was PBMCs or a T cell subset sorted from them (not recorded which). The CDR3 here reads CASSQDLASRSGNTIYF. The DNA reads TGTGCCAGCAGCCAAGATCTCGCGAGTCGATCTGGAAACACCATATATTTT.